What follows are 5 T cell receptor beta chains derived from one specimen sequenced in a study of OX40 agonist ivuxolimab in advanced cancers. The method was immunoSEQ multiplex PCR; TCRdb's version includes in-frame clones alone and lacks a portion of them. Among approximately 30,000 clones, 84% were seen once, and the ten largest hold around 20%. Material: CD4+ or CD8+ T cells sorted from blood, obtained in a trial of the OX40 agonist ivuxolimab. The receptors come from an adult with an advanced solid tumor such as melanoma, head and neck, liver or kidney cancer.

The V gene is TRBV5-4, the J gene TRBJ2-7; 9 bases are shared with TRBD2. Losses at the gene ends were 3 bases for V and 6 bases for J; bases not matched to a gene: 10. CDR3 length: 15 residues. Germline V lookup: CDR1 SGHNT, CDR2 YYREEE (reference sequence). CDR3 nucleotides: TGTGCCAGCAGCTGGGCGGGAGGGCCCTCTGGCGAGCAGTACTTC. Its translation is CASSWAGGPSGEQYF.

Only a few counts were recorded for this clone. This chain uses TRBV6-5 with TRBJ2-1; 7 bases match TRBD2. Germline CDR1 and CDR2: MNHEY and SVGAGI. Unmatched junction bases numbered 7, after V lost 6 bases and J lost 5 bases. The length of the CDR3 is 14 residues. CDR3 nucleotide sequence: TGTGCCAGCAGCCCAAGCGGGGCAAACAATGAGCAGTTCTTC. The encoded protein is CASSPSGANNEQFF.

This chain links TRBV15 with TRBJ1-5; 7 bases map to TRBD1. The CDR3 totals 15 residues. The trim removed 0 bases at V and 6 bases at J, leaving 5 bases unmatched. Germline loops: CDR1 LNHNV, CDR2 YYDKDF (reference sequence). CDR3 amino acids: CATSRDRGRVQPQHF. The CDR3 DNA reads as TGTGCCACCAGCAGAGATAGGGGGCGCGTTCAGCCCCAGCATTTT.

The rearrangement joins TRBV2 to TRBJ2-2; 13 bases align to TRBD2. The V gene end was trimmed by 6 bases and the J gene end by 4 bases; junction bases not matched to a gene: 11. Germline V gene lookup returns CDR1 SNHLY and CDR2 FYNNEI. The CDR3 totals 18 residues. The chain's CDR3 is CASRGPTSGGQTTGELFF. The CDR3, as DNA: TGTGCCAGCAGGGGTCCGACTAGCGGGGGGCAGACCACCGGGGAGCTGTTTTTT.

The rearrangement joins TRBV10-3 to TRBJ2-7, with 9 bases matching TRBD1. The length of the CDR3 is 14 residues. Trimming removed 8 bases from V and 4 bases from J; junction bases left unmatched: 9. Germline CDR1 is ENHRY and CDR2 is SYGVKD. CDR3 nucleotide sequence: TGTGCCATCGGAGACCGGGACAGGGAGTACGAGCAGTACTTC. This gives the protein CAIGDRDREYEQYF.